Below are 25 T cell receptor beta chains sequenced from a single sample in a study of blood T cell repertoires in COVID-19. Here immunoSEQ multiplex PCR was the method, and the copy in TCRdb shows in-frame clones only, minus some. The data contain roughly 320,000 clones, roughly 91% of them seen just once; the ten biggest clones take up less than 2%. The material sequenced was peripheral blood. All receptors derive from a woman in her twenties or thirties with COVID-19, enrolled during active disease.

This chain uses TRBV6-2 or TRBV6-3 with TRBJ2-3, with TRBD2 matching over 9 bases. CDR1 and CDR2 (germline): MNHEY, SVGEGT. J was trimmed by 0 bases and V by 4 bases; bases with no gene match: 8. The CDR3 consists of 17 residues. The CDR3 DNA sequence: TGTGCCAGCAGTTCACACCTAGCGGGGCCTAGCACAGATACGCAGTATTTT. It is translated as CASSSHLAGPSTDTQYF.

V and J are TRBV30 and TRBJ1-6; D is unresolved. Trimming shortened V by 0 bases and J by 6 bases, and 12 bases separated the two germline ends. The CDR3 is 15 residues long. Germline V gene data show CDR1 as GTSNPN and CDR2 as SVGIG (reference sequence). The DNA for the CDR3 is TGTGCCTGGAGTGTACATGAGGGTGGTAATTCACCCCTCCACTTT. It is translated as CAWSVHEGGNSPLHF.

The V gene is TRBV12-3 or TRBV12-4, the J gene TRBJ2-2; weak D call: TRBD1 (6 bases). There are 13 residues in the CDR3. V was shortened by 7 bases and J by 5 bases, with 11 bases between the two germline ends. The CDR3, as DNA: TGTGCCAGCACCCAGGGGTTAACCGGGGAGCTGTTTTTT. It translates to CASTQGLTGELFF.

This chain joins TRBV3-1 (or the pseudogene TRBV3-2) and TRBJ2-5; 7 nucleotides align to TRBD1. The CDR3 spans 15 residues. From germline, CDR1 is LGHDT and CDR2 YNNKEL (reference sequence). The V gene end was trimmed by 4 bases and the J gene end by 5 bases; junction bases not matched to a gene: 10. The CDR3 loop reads CASSRDDRAGETQYF. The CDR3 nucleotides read TGTGCCAGCAGCCGCGATGACAGGGCTGGGGAGACCCAGTACTTC.

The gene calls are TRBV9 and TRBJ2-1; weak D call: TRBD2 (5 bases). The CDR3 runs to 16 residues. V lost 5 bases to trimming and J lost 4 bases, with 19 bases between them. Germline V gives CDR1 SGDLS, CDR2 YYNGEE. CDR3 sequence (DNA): TGTGCCAGCAGTAAGAGGGCTAGTAGCGAGTACAATGAGCAGTTCTTC. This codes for CASSKRASSEYNEQFF.

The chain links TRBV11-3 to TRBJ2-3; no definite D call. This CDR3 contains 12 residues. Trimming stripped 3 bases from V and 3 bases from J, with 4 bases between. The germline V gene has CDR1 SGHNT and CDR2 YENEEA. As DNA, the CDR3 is TGTGCCAGCAGCTTCATGACAGATACGCAGTATTTT. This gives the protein CASSFMTDTQYF. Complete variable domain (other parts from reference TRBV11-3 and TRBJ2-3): EAGVVQSPRYKIIEKKQPVAFWCNPISGHNTLYWYLQNLGQGPELLIRYENEEAVDDSQLPKDRFSAERLKGVDSTLKIQPAELGDSAVYLCASSFMTDTQYFGPGTRLTVL.

The CDR3 sequence: CAISGSGSSYEQYF. The DNA for the CDR3 is TGTGCCATCAGTGGGAGCGGGAGCTCCTACGAGCAGTACTTC. The chain has TRBV10-3 and TRBJ2-7, with 8 bases identical to TRBD2. Germline values: CDR1 ENHRY, CDR2 SYGVKD. The CDR3 is 14 residues long. J was trimmed by 0 bases and V by 4 bases; bases with no gene match: 2.

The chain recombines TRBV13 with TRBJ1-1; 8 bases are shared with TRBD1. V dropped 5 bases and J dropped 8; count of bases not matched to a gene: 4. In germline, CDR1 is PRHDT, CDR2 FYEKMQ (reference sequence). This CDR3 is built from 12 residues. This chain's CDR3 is CASSPGTGEAFF. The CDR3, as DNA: TGTGCCAGCAGCCCCGGGACAGGCGAAGCTTTCTTT.

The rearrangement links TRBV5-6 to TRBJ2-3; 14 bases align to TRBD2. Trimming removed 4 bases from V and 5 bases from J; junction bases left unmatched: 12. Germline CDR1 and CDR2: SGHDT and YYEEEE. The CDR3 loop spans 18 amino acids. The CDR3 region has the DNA TGTGCCAGCAGCCCACTGACGAGACTAGCGGGGGGGCTAGATACGCAGTATTTT. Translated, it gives CASSPLTRLAGGLDTQYF.

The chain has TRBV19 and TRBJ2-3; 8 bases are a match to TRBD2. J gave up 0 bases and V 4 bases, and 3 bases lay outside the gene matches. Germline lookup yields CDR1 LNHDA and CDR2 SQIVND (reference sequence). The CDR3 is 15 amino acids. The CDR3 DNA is TGTGCCAGTAGTAAACTAGCGGTTAGCACAGATACGCAGTATTTT. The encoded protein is CASSKLAVSTDTQYF. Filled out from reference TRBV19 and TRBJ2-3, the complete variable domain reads DGGITQSPKYLFRKEGQNVTLSCEQNLNHDAMYWYRQDPGQGLRLIYYSQIVNDFQKGDIAEGYSVSREKKESFPLTVTSAQKNPTAFYLCASSKLAVSTDTQYFGPGTRLTVL.

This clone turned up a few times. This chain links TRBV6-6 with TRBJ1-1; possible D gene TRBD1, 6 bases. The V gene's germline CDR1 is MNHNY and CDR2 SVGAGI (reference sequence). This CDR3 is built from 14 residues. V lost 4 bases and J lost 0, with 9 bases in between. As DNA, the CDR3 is TGTGCCAGCAGTTCCGGGGGGCTGAACACTGAAGCTTTCTTT. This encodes CASSSGGLNTEAFF.

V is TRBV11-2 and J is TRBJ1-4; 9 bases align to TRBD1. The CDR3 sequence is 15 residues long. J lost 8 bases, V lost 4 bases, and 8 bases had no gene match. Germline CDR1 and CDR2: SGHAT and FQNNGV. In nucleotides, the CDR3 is TGTGCCAGCAGCTCGTCCGGGACAGGGTTAGAAAAACTGTTTTTT. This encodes CASSSSGTGLEKLFF.

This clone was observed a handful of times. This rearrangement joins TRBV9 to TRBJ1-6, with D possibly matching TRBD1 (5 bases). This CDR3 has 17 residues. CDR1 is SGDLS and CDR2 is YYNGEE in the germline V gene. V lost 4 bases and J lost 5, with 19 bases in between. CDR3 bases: TGTGCCAGCAGCCGAGCAGGGCCCTCCTCGGATAATTCACCCCTCCACTTT. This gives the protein CASSRAGPSSDNSPLHF.

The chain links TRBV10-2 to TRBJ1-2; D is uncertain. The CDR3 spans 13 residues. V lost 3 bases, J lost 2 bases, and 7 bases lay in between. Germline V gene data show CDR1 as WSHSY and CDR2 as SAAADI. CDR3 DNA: TGCGCCAGCAGTGAAACAGAAAACTATGGCTACACCTTC. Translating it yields CASSETENYGYTF.

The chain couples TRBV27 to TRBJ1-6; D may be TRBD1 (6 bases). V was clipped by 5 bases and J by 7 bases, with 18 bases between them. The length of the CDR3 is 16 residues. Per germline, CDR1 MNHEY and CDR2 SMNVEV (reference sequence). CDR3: CASSGGPGQTNSPLHF. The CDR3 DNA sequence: TGTGCCAGCAGTGGAGGACCGGGACAAACCAATTCACCCCTCCACTTT.

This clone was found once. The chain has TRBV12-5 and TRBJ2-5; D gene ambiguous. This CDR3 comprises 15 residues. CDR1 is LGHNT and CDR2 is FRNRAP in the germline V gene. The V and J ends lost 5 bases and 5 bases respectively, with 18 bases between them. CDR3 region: CASGPPGPIGETQYF. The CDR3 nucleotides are TGTGCTAGTGGTCCTCCCGGCCCGATCGGGGAGACCCAGTACTTC.

The CDR3 sequence: CASSQGNSYNEQFF. In DNA, the CDR3 is TGCGCCAGCAGCCAAGGGAACAGTTACAATGAGCAGTTCTTC. The genes are TRBV4-3 and TRBJ2-1; no firm D call. Germline CDR1 LGHNA, CDR2 YSLEER. CDR3 size: 14 residues. Trimming removed 1 base at V and 4 bases at J, with 8 bases between.

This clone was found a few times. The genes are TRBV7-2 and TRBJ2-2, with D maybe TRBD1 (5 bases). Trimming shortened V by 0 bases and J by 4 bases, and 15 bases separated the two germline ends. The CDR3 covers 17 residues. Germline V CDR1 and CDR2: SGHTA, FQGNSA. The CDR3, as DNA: TGTGCCAGCAGCTTAGCCCCACCAGGGTACGGCACCGGGGAGCTGTTTTTT. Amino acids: CASSLAPPGYGTGELFF.

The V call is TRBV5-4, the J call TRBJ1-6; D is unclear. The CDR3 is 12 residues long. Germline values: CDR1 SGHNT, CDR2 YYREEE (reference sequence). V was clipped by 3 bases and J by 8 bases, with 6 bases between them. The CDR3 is CASSSQYSPLHF. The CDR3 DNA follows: TGTGCCAGCAGCTCACAATATTCACCCCTCCACTTT. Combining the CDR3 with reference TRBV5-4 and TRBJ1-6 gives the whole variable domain ETGVTQSPTHLIKTRGQQVTLRCSSQSGHNTVSWYQQALGQGPQFIFQYYREEENGRGNFPPRFSGLQFPNYSSELNVNALELDDSALYLCASSSQYSPLHFGNGTRLTVT.

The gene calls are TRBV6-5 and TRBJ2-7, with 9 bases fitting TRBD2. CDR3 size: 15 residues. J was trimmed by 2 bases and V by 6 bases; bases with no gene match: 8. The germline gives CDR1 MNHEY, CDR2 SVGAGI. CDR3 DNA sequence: TGTGCCAGCAGCCGCAGCGGGGGGAAAACCTACGAGCAGTACTTC. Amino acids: CASSRSGGKTYEQYF.

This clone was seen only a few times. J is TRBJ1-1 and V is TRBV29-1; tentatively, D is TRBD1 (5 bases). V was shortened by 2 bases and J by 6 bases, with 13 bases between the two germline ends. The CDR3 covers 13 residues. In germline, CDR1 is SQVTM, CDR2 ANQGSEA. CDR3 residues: CSVELSGPAEAFF. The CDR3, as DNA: TGCAGCGTTGAACTCTCAGGGCCGGCTGAAGCTTTCTTT. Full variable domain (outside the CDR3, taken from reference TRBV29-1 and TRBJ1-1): SAVISQKPSRDICQRGTSLTIQCQVDSQVTMMFWYRQQPGQSLTLIATANQGSEATYESGFVIDKFPISRPNLTFSTLTVSNMSPEDSSIYLCSVELSGPAEAFFGQGTRLTVV.

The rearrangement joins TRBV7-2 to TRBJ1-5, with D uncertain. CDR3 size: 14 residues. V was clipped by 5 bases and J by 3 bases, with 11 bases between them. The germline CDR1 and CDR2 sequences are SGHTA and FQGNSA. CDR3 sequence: CASSPTWYNQPQHF. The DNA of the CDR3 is TGTGCCAGCAGCCCCACTTGGTACAATCAGCCCCAGCATTTT.

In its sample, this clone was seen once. The CDR3 DNA reads as TGTGCCAGTAGTATAAGACCGGGACAGGGGTCCCAAGAGACCCAGTACTTC. Protein: CASSIRPGQGSQETQYF. J is TRBJ2-5 and V is TRBV19; 10 nucleotides agree with TRBD1. J lost 1 base, V lost 2 bases, and 7 bases had no gene match. The CDR3 length is 17 residues. CDR1 is LNHDA, CDR2 SQIVND, per germline (reference sequence).

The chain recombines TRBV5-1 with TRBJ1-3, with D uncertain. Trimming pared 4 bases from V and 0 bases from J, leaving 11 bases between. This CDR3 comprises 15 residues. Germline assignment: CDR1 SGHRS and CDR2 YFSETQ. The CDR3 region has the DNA TGCGCCAGCAGCCCCTTGTCGGTCTCTGGAAACACCATATATTTT. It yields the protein CASSPLSVSGNTIYF.

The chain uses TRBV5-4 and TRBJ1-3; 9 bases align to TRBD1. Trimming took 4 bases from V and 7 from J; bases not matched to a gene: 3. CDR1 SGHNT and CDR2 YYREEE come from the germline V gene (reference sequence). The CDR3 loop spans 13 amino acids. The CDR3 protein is CASSTGQGNTIYF. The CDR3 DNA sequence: TGTGCCAGCAGCACCGGACAGGGGAACACCATATATTTT.